This TCR beta chain was sequenced during a study of Ad26.COV2.S vaccination and SARS-CoV-2 variants. Whole-study context: Donor was assigned to the Ad26.COV2.S arm of trial COV1001.

Treatment indicated: about 20 received Ad26.COV2.S at low or high dose, single or two shots; about five received placebo; per-sample allocation not given. Collection of the samples took place on day 63 after the first injection of vaccine or placebo. The vaccine delivered Wuhan-strain SARS-CoV-2 spike through an Ad26 vector. This clone was counted between two and nine times. Its target is unknown. Repertoires were generated with immunoSEQ multiplex PCR, while TCRdb's copy carries only in-frame clones and drops some. In the table there are more than 300,000 clones, approximately 86% of which are singletons. Looked up from germline, CDR1 is SGHAT and CDR2 is FQDESV (reference sequence). CDR3 length: 14 amino acids. Trimming left V 5 bases short and J 4 bases short, with 11 bases between. Study conclusions and caveats: In TCR breadth and depth analyses, total T cell responses may have been underestimated.

This sequence originates from a person aged 18 to 59 who received the Ad26.COV2.S COVID-19 vaccine or a placebo. This chain links TRBV11-1 with TRBJ2-2; D may be TRBD2 (6 bases). Sequenced material: peripheral blood, taken in a trial of Ad26.COV2.S vaccine versus placebo. Here the CDR3 reads CASSLRGVTGELFF. The CDR3 nucleotides read TGTGCCAGCAGCCTGCGCGGGGTCACCGGGGAGCTGTTTTTT. Filled out from reference TRBV11-1 and TRBJ2-2, the complete variable domain reads EAEVAQSPRYKITEKSQAVAFWCDPISGHATLYWYRQILGQGPELLVQFQDESVVDDSQLPKDRFSAERLKGVDSTLKIQPAELGDSAMYLCASSLRGVTGELFFGEGSRLTVL.